The present entry profiles one T cell receptor (beta chain) with its context. Some clones are missing from TCRdb's copy, which holds only in-frame ones; the method was immunoSEQ multiplex PCR. The profile shows about 48,000 clones, around nine tenths of them singletons. This entry is derived from a study of OX40 agonist ivuxolimab in advanced cancers. This CDR3 comprises 13 residues. V dropped 2 bases and J dropped 3 bases, with 8 bases sitting between them. The germline gives CDR1 SGHRS, CDR2 YFSETQ. Material: CD4+ or CD8+ T cells sorted from blood, obtained in a trial of the OX40 agonist ivuxolimab. The chain joins TRBV5-1 to TRBJ2-5; D gene uncertain. The receptor comes from an adult with an advanced solid tumor such as melanoma, head and neck, liver or kidney cancer. Here the CDR3 reads CASSFNGEETQYF. As DNA, the CDR3 is TGCGCCAGCAGCTTCAATGGGGAAGAGACCCAGTACTTC.